This is a list of T cell receptor beta chains from one sample in a study of radiation and T cells in renal cell carcinoma. Only in-frame clones appear in the TCRdb table, and some are missing; sequencing was by immunoSEQ multiplex PCR. In the table there are roughly 170,000 clones, around 90% of which are singletons. Source: blood, taken from a patient whose treatment included radiotherapy and nephrectomy. The receptors come from a woman in her forties or fifties with renal cell carcinoma. The CDR3 runs from the conserved cysteine through the conserved F or W. D genes are given only for firm matches. Clone size is given for some rows only: seen once, a few or many times, or a class if the clone is expanded.

16 TRBJ1-1 NA TRBV7-6 NA TGTGCCAGCAGCTTAGGTAGTTCAGGAGGGAACACTGAAGCTTTCTTT CASSLGSSGGNTEAFF
16 TRBJ2-1 NA TRBV12-5 TRBD1 TGTGCTAGTGGTTTGTCCTCCTCGGGACAGTACAATGAGCAGTTCTTC CASGLSSSGQYNEQFF
12 TRBJ2-3 NA TRBV13 NA TGTGCCAGCAGCCTCCCGGGGTCTCCGCAGTATTTT CASSLPGSPQYF
13 TRBJ2-7 NA TRBV5-1 NA TGCGCCAGCAGCCGAGGTACGGTTTACGAGCAGTACTTC CASSRGTVYEQYF
14 TRBJ2-7 NA TRBV4-3 NA TGCGCCAGCAGCCAAGATGGGACTGCCTACGAGCAGTACTTC CASSQDGTAYEQYF
18 TRBJ2-7 NA TRBV19 TRBD2 TGTGCCAGTAGTACACACCGGGCTAGCGGGGGGGCCAGGGTCGAGCAGTACTTC CASSTHRASGGARVEQYF
16 TRBJ2-3 NA TRBV7-9 NA TGTGCCAGCAGCTACAACACGGGACTGCCCACAGATACGCAGTATTTT CASSYNTGLPTDTQYF
16 TRBJ2-7 NA TRBV10-3 TRBD1 TGTGCCATCAGTGACTTTCTAGGACAGGGGTCCTACGAGCAGTACTTC CAISDFLGQGSYEQYF
14 TRBJ1-1 NA TRBV19 NA TGTGCCAGTAGACGGCAGGGCGTTAACACTGAAGCTTTCTTT CASRRQGVNTEAFF
13 TRBJ1-1 NA TRBV9 NA TGTGCCAGCAGCGTAGAATCCTTCACTGAAGCTTTCTTT CASSVESFTEAFF
14 TRBJ1-2 NA TRBV7-9 NA TGTGCCAGCAGCTTAGACCTAACTCTATATGGCTACACCTTC CASSLDLTLYGYTF
15 TRBJ2-1 NA TRBV25-1 TRBD1 TGTGCCAGCAGCCAACAGGGGATCGACGACAATGAGCAGTTCTTC CASSQQGIDDNEQFF
14 TRBJ2-1 NA TRBV11-1 NA TGTGCCAGCAGCTTAGTGCGTTCCTACAATGAGCAGTTCTTC CASSLVRSYNEQFF
14 TRBJ1-1 NA TRBV9 TRBD1 TGTGCCAGCAGCGTAGTACCCCAGGGGGCTGAAGCTTTCTTT CASSVVPQGAEAFF
13 TRBJ2-7 NA TRBV7-2 NA TGTGCCAGCAGCTTAGCGGGGGGACCGAGAGTGTACTTC CASSLAGGPRVYF
13 TRBJ1-2 NA TRBV13 NA TGTGCCAGCAGCTCACAGGGAACCTATGGCTACACCTTC CASSSQGTYGYTF
16 TRBJ1-1 few TRBV11-3 NA TGTGCCAGCAGCTTATGGCCGATTAGCGTAGAGACTGAAGCTTTCTTT CASSLWPISVETEAFF
14 TRBJ1-3 NA TRBV7-9 NA TGTGCCAGCAGCTTAGCTCCCCCTGGAAACACCATATATTTT CASSLAPPGNTIYF
15 TRBJ1-1 NA TRBV7-9 NA TGTGCCAGCAGCCGCCAGGCGCAGTTGAACACTGAAGCTTTCTTT CASSRQAQLNTEAFF
15 TRBJ1-1 NA TRBV7-2 NA TGTGCCAGCAGCCCCCAGGACAGAAAGAACACTGAAGCTTTCTTT CASSPQDRKNTEAFF
16 TRBJ2-1 once TRBV9 TRBD2 TGTGCCAGCAGCGAGACTAGCCTAAGCTCCTACAATGAGCAGTTCTTC CASSETSLSSYNEQFF
15 TRBJ2-5 NA TRBV5-1 NA TGCGCCAGCAGCTTAAAGGGAATCGGGCTGGAGACCCAGTACTTC CASSLKGIGLETQYF
13 TRBJ1-2 NA TRBV5-4 NA TGTGCCAGCAGCGTGGACACCCTCTATGGCTACACCTTC CASSVDTLYGYTF
15 TRBJ2-5 NA TRBV11-2 NA TGTGCCAGCAGCTTAGGTAGTGGGGGCCAAGAGACCCAGTACTTC CASSLGSGGQETQYF
17 TRBJ2-3 NA TRBV5-1 TRBD1 TGCGCCAGCAGCCCGCCCTCCGGGACAGCTACCACAGATACGCAGTATTTT CASSPPSGTATTDTQYF
14 TRBJ2-7 NA TRBV5-6 NA TGTGCCAGCAGCTTACTCGACAGTCCCTACGAGCAGTACTTC CASSLLDSPYEQYF
14 TRBJ1-1 NA TRBV10-1 TRBD1 TGCGCCAGCAGTGAAGGACAGGGGAACACTGAAGCTTTCTTT CASSEGQGNTEAFF
16 TRBJ1-4 NA TRBV14 NA TGTGCCAGCAGCCAAGGAAGGATAGGGGCGTTTGGAAAACTGTTTTTT CASSQGRIGAFGKLFF
16 TRBJ1-5 NA TRBV10-3 NA TGTGCCATCAGTACCTCTCAGACAGAGACCAATCAGCCCCAGCATTTT CAISTSQTETNQPQHF